This is a list of T cell receptor beta chains from one sample in a study of cytomegalovirus exposure and HLA in healthy donors. The protocol was immunoSEQ multiplex PCR, while the TCRdb copy is restricted to in-frame clones and leaves out a portion. The sample includes about 220,000 clones, just over 90% of them seen just once. Sequencing was carried out using PBMCs. Receptors were obtained from a woman between 18 and 29 years old in good health and CMV-seronegative. Each CDR3 is given with its conserved first and last residue. The order of the fields is J gene, clone size, D gene, V gene, CDR3 DNA, CDR3 protein. A D gene is named only where the DNA matches it firmly. Not every row has a clone size; where given, it reads once, few, many or a size class.

>TRBJ2-2|NA|NA|TRBV28
TGTGCCAGCAGACCGCCCGGGCGGGATCACACCGGGGAGCTGTTTTTT
CASRPPGRDHTGELFF
>TRBJ2-7|NA|TRBD1|TRBV19
TGTGCCAGTAGTACGGGACAGGACCCTTCCGAGCAGTACTTC
CASSTGQDPSEQYF
>TRBJ1-1|NA|TRBD1|TRBV5-6
TGTGCCAGCAGGCCCCCAGGGGGAACAACCCTGAACACTGAAGCTTTCTTT
CASRPPGGTTLNTEAFF
>TRBJ1-5|few|NA|TRBV28
TGTGCCAGCAGTTTTAACAGGATTGATCAGCCCCAGCATTTT
CASSFNRIDQPQHF
>TRBJ2-2|NA|NA|TRBV5-5
TGTGCCAGCAGCTTCTCCGGGGGGGAGCTGTTTTTT
CASSFSGGELFF
>TRBJ2-7|NA|TRBD1|TRBV28
TGTGCCAGCAGTTTCGCAGGGGGATACGAGCAGTACTTC
CASSFAGGYEQYF
>TRBJ2-7|NA|NA|TRBV7-9
TGTGCCAGCAGCTTCCCCCAGGCTTCCGACGGCGAGCAGTACTTC
CASSFPQASDGEQYF
>TRBJ2-3|NA|TRBD1|TRBV6-6
TGTGCCAGCATCCCGGGACAGGGGATAGATACGCAGTATTTT
CASIPGQGIDTQYF
>TRBJ2-7|NA|NA|TRBV11-2
TGTGCCAGCAGCTTAGATGGGGGGGAGCAGTACTTC
CASSLDGGEQYF
>TRBJ2-5|NA|TRBD1|TRBV28
TGTGCCAGCAGTCCGGGACAGGGCTTCCGAGAGACCCAGTACTTC
CASSPGQGFRETQYF
>TRBJ1-5|NA|NA|TRBV6-1
TGTGCCAGCAGTTTACCGGGGGTGGGCAATCAGCCCCAGCATTTT
CASSLPGVGNQPQHF
>TRBJ1-2|NA|TRBD1|TRBV6-1
TGTGCCAGCAGTGAATTCGGGTCAGGGGGCGCGGTCTATGGCTACACCTTC
CASSEFGSGGAVYGYTF
>TRBJ2-1|NA|TRBD2|TRBV5-4
TGTGCCAGCAGCTTAAGACTAGCGGGGGATTACAATGAGCAGTTCTTC
CASSLRLAGDYNEQFF
>TRBJ2-2|once|TRBD2|TRBV4-2
TGTGCCAGCAGCCAAGTTGGCGGACTAGTCTTTCCCGGGGAGCTGTTTTTT
CASSQVGGLVFPGELFF
>TRBJ2-4|NA|TRBD1|TRBV7-9
TGTGCCAGCAGCTCCACCGGGACAGGGGCCAAAAACATTCAGTACTTC
CASSSTGTGAKNIQYF
>TRBJ1-2|few|NA|TRBV5-1
TGCGCCAGCAGCTTGGAGAGGGCACAGAACTATGGCTACACCTTC
CASSLERAQNYGYTF
>TRBJ1-2|NA|NA|TRBV7-2
TGTGCCAGCAGCCCGGGGGGGGAGCACTATGGCTACACCTTC
CASSPGGEHYGYTF
>TRBJ2-2|NA|TRBD2|TRBV10-3
TGTGCCATCACAAAATCCGGGACTAGCGGGATGCGCTTAGGCGGGGAGCTGTTTTTT
CAITKSGTSGMRLGGELFF
>TRBJ1-2|NA|TRBD1|TRBV29-1
TGCAGCGTTGATGTCCCGGGACAGAAATATGGCTACACCTTC
CSVDVPGQKYGYTF
>TRBJ1-2|few|NA|TRBV11-2
TGTGCCAGCAGCTCCACAGGGAACTATGGCTACACCTTC
CASSSTGNYGYTF
>TRBJ2-7|NA|TRBD1|TRBV10-3
TGTGCCATCAGTGAGTCGATGTTTAGGACAGGGGGTGGCGAGCAGTACTTC
CAISESMFRTGGGEQYF
>TRBJ1-1|NA|NA|TRBV7-8
TGTGCCAGCAGTCTAAGAGAGAACACTGAAGCTTTCTTT
CASSLRENTEAFF
>TRBJ2-7|NA|NA|TRBV28
TGTGCCAGCAGGGTGGGGCACGGCGTCGCCTACGAGCAGTACTTC
CASRVGHGVAYEQYF
>TRBJ2-7|NA|NA|TRBV7-3
TGTGCCAGCAGCTTAACGGTAGCTCCCCGGGGGGAGCAGTACTTC
CASSLTVAPRGEQYF
>TRBJ1-1|NA|NA|TRBV6-5
TGTGCCAGCAGTTGGTTTGTGGGGCCTGCTTTCTTT
CASSWFVGPAFF
>TRBJ2-1|once|TRBD1|TRBV25-1
TGTGCCAGCAGCCAAATCCAGGGGACAGGGGGCGGAAATGAGCAGTTCTTC
CASSQIQGTGGGNEQFF
>TRBJ2-1|NA|NA|TRBV18
TGTGCCAGCTCACCACCGTCCAGGGGAGCCTACAATGAGCAGTTCTTC
CASSPPSRGAYNEQFF
>TRBJ2-5|NA|TRBD2|TRBV30
TGTGCCTGGAGCCTAGGACTAGCGCCCATGGTGGACCAGTACTTC
CAWSLGLAPMVDQYF
>TRBJ1-4|NA|NA|TRBV27
TGTGCCAGCAGCGGTATTGAAAAACTGTTTTTT
CASSGIEKLFF
>TRBJ1-3|few|TRBD1|TRBV6-1
TGTGCCAGCAGACCGACAGGGGGGGGAGACACCATATATTTT
CASRPTGGGDTIYF
>TRBJ1-1|NA|NA|TRBV15
TGTGCCACCAGCGCACAGGGTAGGGAGAACACTGAAGCTTTCTTT
CATSAQGRENTEAFF
>TRBJ1-1|NA|TRBD1|TRBV27
TGTGCCAGCAGCCGATACGGACAGGGGGAAGAAGCTTTCTTT
CASSRYGQGEEAFF
>TRBJ1-2|NA|NA|TRBV6-1
TGTGCCATAAGGGGCAGCTCCCTGTGCTACACCTTC
CAIRGSSLCYTF